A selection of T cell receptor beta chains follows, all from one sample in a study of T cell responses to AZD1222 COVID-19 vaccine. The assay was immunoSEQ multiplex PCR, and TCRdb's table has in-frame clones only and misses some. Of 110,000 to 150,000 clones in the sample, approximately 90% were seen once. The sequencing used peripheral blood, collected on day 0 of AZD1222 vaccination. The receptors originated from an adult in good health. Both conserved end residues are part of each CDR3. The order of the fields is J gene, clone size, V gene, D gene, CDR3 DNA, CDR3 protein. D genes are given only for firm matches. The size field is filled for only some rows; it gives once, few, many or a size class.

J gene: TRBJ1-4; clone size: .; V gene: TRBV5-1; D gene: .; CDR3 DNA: TGCGCCAGCACCGGAACAGGCAGAAATGAAAAACTGTTTTTT; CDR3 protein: CASTGTGRNEKLFF
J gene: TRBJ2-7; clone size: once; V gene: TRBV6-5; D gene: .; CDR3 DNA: TGTGCCAGCAGGGAGGGGTGGGGCTCCTACGAGCAGTACTTC; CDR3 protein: CASREGWGSYEQYF
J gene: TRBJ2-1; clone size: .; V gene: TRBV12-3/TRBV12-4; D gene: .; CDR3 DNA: TGTGCCAGCAGTTTCACTCCCTCTGAGCAGTTCTTC; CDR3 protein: CASSFTPSEQFF
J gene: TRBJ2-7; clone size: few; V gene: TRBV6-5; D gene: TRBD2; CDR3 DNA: TGTGCGACCCGGCGGACTAGCGGGACGTACGAGCAGTACTTC; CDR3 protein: CATRRTSGTYEQYF
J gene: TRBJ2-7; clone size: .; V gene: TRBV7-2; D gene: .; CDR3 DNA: TGTGCCAGCAGCTTAGATCGGAGCTCCTACGAGCAGTACTTC; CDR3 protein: CASSLDRSSYEQYF
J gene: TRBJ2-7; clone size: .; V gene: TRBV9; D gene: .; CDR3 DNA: TGTGCCAGCAGCGACAACTACGAGCAGTACTTC; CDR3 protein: CASSDNYEQYF
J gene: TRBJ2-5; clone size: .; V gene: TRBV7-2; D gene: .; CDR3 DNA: TGTGCCAGCAGCTTAGCCCTGAACCGGGCCCAGTACTTC; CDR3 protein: CASSLALNRAQYF
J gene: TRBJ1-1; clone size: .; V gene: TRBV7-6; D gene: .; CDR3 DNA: TGTGCCAGCAGCCCAGGGCCAGGGCGGGGGACTGAAGCTTTCTTT; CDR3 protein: CASSPGPGRGTEAFF
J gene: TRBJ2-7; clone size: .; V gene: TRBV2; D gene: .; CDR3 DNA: TGTGCCAGCAGTGGCGACCACTACGAGCAGTACTTC; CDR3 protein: CASSGDHYEQYF
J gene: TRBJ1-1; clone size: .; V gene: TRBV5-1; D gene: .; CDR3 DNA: TGCGCCAGCACCTTGAGCGGGGTGGGGGTGTTAGCTGAAGCTTTCTTT; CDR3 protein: CASTLSGVGVLAEAFF